The 32 T cell receptor beta chains reported below all come from one sample, sequenced in a study of T cell repertoires in cytomegalovirus infection. MiXCR was run by TCRdb on the reads, yielding one entry per CDR3 protein. The sample lists about 310,000 distinct CDR3 sequences; around a sixth were seen once. Sequenced input: PBMCs. These receptors all come from a human donor in good health (CMV status not recorded). Some clones in this sample may be carry-over from other donors' samples.

The CDR3 DNA is TGTGCCAGCTCACCAGGTTCCAGGGACAATGAGCAGTTCTTC. This sequence encodes CASSPGSRDNEQFF. V gene TRBV18 combines with J gene TRBJ2-1, with D possibly matching TRBD1 (5 bases). Germline CDR1 reads KGHSH; CDR2 reads LQKENI. The germline V and J ends were trimmed by 2 bases and 5 bases, with 10 bases remaining between them. The CDR3 length is 14 residues.

This chain joins TRBV12-3 or TRBV12-4 and TRBJ2-1; the D gene is possibly TRBD2 (5 bases). CDR3 length: 14 residues. V was pared by 6 bases and J by 8 bases, with 17 bases between. The CDR3 loop is CASSSLALVDEQFF. CDR3 coding DNA: TGTGCCAGCAGCTCCTTAGCGCTGGTCGATGAGCAGTTCTTC.

The chain is built from TRBV11-2 and TRBJ2-3; D gene uncertain. Germline loops: CDR1 SGHAT, CDR2 FQNNGV. CDR3 length: 14 residues. V lost 0 bases and J 0 bases, leaving 4 bases between the germline ends. The CDR3 DNA reads as TGTGCCAGCAGCTTAGAGTCTAGCACAGATACGCAGTATTTT. It codes for CASSLESSTDTQYF. The whole variable domain, remainder taken from reference TRBV11-2 and TRBJ2-3, is EAGVAQSPRYKIIEKRQSVAFWCNPISGHATLYWYQQILGQGPKLLIQFQNNGVVDDSQLPKDRFSAERLKGVDSTLKIQPAKLEDSAVYLCASSLESSTDTQYFGPGTRLTVL.

The genes are TRBV28 and TRBJ1-2; D may be TRBD1 (5 bases). The CDR3 length is 14 residues. V lost 2 bases and J lost 4, with 11 bases in between. Germline V gene sequence: CDR1 MDHEN, CDR2 SYDVKM. The CDR3 DNA sequence: TGTGCCAGCAGTTTACCCGACAGACCCTATGGCTACACCTTC. Its translation: CASSLPDRPYGYTF.

This clonotype has a count of ten or more. J is TRBJ2-1 and V is TRBV7-2, with TRBD2 matching over 12 bases. This CDR3 is built from 16 residues. V lost 1 base to trimming and J lost 9 bases; unmatched junction nucleotides: 7. Germline loops: CDR1 SGHTA, CDR2 FQGNSA. In nucleotides, the CDR3 is TGTGCCAGCAGCTTAGTGGTGCTAGCGGGGGGGCTTGAGCAGTTCTTC. Translation gives CASSLVVLAGGLEQFF.

Only a few counts were recorded for this clonotype. The chain carries TRBV28 and TRBJ1-5, with a weak D call TRBD1 (5 bases). CDR1 is MDHEN, CDR2 SYDVKM, per germline. The V and J ends lost 8 bases and 0 bases respectively, with 14 bases between them. This CDR3 has 15 residues. CDR3 sequence reads: CASLRGGYSNQPQHF. CDR3 in DNA: TGTGCCAGCCTACGGGGGGGTTATAGCAATCAGCCCCAGCATTTT.

This rearrangement joins TRBV7-9 to TRBJ1-1, with D uncertain. Deletions cut 1 base from V and 10 bases from J, with 7 bases between. The CDR3 has 11 amino acids. Germline V gives CDR1 SEHNR, CDR2 FQNEAQ (reference sequence). In DNA form, the CDR3 reads TGTGCCAGCAGCTTAGGGTTGGGAGCTTTCTTT. It is translated as CASSLGLGAFF.

This clonotype was observed many times. The chain joins TRBV12-3 or TRBV12-4 to TRBJ1-1, with a possible D match to TRBD1 (6 bases). The CDR3 is 12 residues long. The CDR3 sequence is CADRIMNTEAFF. The CDR3 DNA sequence: TGTGCTGACAGGATCATGAACACTGAAGCTTTCTTT.

The rearrangement uses TRBV4-2 and TRBJ2-1; a possible D gene is TRBD1 (6 bases). Deletions cut 1 base from V and 2 bases from J, with 9 bases between. This CDR3 region has 15 residues. Germline V gene lookup returns CDR1 LGHNA and CDR2 YNFKEQ. The CDR3 nucleotides read TGTGCCAGCAGCCAAGGAACAGGGACCTACAATGAGCAGTTCTTC. Translated, it gives CASSQGTGTYNEQFF.

This clonotype was counted at least ten times. The J gene is TRBJ1-6, the V gene TRBV20-1; tentatively, D is TRBD1 (6 bases). With 3 bases removed from V and 4 bases from J, the gap between germline ends came to 19 bases. In germline, CDR1 is DFQATT, CDR2 SNEGSKA (reference sequence). This CDR3 comprises 17 residues. CDR3 DNA sequence: TGCAGTGCTAGTAACGGGGGCGGAACCGCATATAATTCACCCCTCCACTTT. Amino acid sequence: CSASNGGGTAYNSPLHF.

The table lists this clonotype with many counts. The CDR3 is CASSSRNRENTEAFF. The CDR3 region has the DNA TGTGCCAGCAGCTCCAGAAACAGGGAGAACACTGAAGCTTTCTTT. The rearrangement joins TRBV7-2 to TRBJ1-1; tentatively, D is TRBD1 (6 bases). Germline lookup yields CDR1 SGHTA and CDR2 FQGNSA. The CDR3 runs to 15 residues. Deletions cut 4 bases from V and 1 base from J, with 13 bases between.

This clonotype has only a few counts. The rearrangement links TRBV27 to TRBJ1-2, with D possibly being TRBD1 (5 bases). The V end lost 3 bases, the J end lost 8 bases, and 16 bases lay between the germline ends. This CDR3 has 14 residues. The germline V gene encodes CDR1 MNHEY and CDR2 SMNVEV (reference sequence). The chain's CDR3 is CASSFFGREGGYTF. The CDR3 coding sequence is TGTGCCAGCAGTTTCTTCGGCAGGGAGGGCGGCTACACCTTC.

The rearrangement uses TRBV19 and TRBJ1-6; no clear D. The CDR3 length is 12 residues. Looked up from germline, CDR1 is LNHDA and CDR2 is SQIVND (reference sequence). Trimming cost V 8 bases and J 6 bases, with 8 bases left between them. This chain's CDR3 is CASRRGNSPLHF. Here the CDR3 DNA reads TGTGCCAGTCGACGGGGTAATTCACCCCTCCACTTT.

Ten or more counts support this clonotype. This chain uses TRBV7-2 with TRBJ1-1, with D possibly being TRBD1 (5 bases). Per germline, CDR1 SGHTA and CDR2 FQGNSA. The V gene lost 4 bases and the J gene lost 7 bases, with 16 bases spanning the gap. The CDR3 runs 14 residues. This CDR3 reads CASSSPGRANEAFF. CDR3 DNA: TGTGCCAGCAGCTCTCCCGGCAGGGCCAATGAAGCTTTCTTT.

The chain has TRBV20-1 and TRBJ1-6; D unclear. The CDR3 is made up of 14 amino acids. Trimming took off 4 bases at V and 0 bases at J, with 7 bases between the two ends. Germline V CDR1 and CDR2: DFQATT, SNEGSKA (reference sequence). CDR3 protein: CSAKSSSYNSPLHF. CDR3 DNA sequence: TGCAGTGCTAAGAGCTCCTCCTATAATTCACCCCTCCACTTT.

This clonotype showed up just a few times. The chain uses TRBV19 and TRBJ1-5, with TRBD1 matching over 9 bases. Per germline, CDR1 LNHDA and CDR2 SQIVND (reference sequence). CDR3 length: 18 amino acids. V trimming: 3 bases; J trimming: 5 bases; junction bases outside the gene matches: 14. In DNA form, the CDR3 reads TGTGCCAGTAGTATGAGGGACAGGGCAAGGACTGAGGATCAGCCCCAGCATTTT. Encoded protein: CASSMRDRARTEDQPQHF.

CDR3 in DNA: TGTGCCAGCAGTTACCCGACAGCAGAAGCTTTCTTT. It specifies CASSYPTAEAFF. This chain uses TRBV6-2 or TRBV6-3 with TRBJ1-1; perhaps TRBD1 as D (5 bases). Germline V gene data show CDR1 as MNHEY and CDR2 as SVGEGT. CDR3 length equals 12 residues. V shed 2 bases and J shed 8 bases, with 9 bases lying between them.

This clonotype has a handful of counts. The CDR3 DNA follows: TGTGCCAGCAGTGTCCGGGACAGCCCAACCGGCCCAGATACGCAGTATTTT. Translating gives CASSVRDSPTGPDTQYF. The gene calls are TRBV25-1 and TRBJ2-3; 7 nucleotides agree with TRBD1. V lost 4 bases, J lost 4 bases, and 14 bases stayed unmatched. Germline CDR1 MGHDK, CDR2 SYGVNS. There are 17 residues in the CDR3.

The chain combines TRBV10-3 with TRBJ2-7, with D tentatively TRBD1 or TRBD2 (5 bases each). Trimming shortened V by 5 bases and J by 3 bases, and 11 bases separated the two germline ends. The CDR3 consists of 13 residues. Germline V gene lookup returns CDR1 ENHRY and CDR2 SYGVKD. CDR3 bases: TGTGCCATCAGTTCTGAGGGGTTCTACGAGCAGTACTTC. It encodes CAISSEGFYEQYF.

This chain links TRBV27 with TRBJ2-2, with 12 bases that match TRBD2. The CDR3 contains 18 residues. Trimming took 6 bases from V and 6 from J; bases not matched to a gene: 14. The germline CDR1 and CDR2 sequences are MNHEY and SMNVEV (reference sequence). The CDR3 protein is CASRHIPPLAGGPGELFF. CDR3 sequence (DNA): TGTGCCAGCAGACACATCCCCCCTCTAGCGGGGGGGCCCGGGGAGCTGTTTTTT.

The chain links TRBV19 to TRBJ2-7; D gene ambiguous. The CDR3 runs 13 residues. Germline lookup yields CDR1 LNHDA and CDR2 SQIVND (reference sequence). Trimming cost V 3 bases and J 3 bases, with 9 bases left between them. CDR3 residues: CASSIRRSYEQYF. Written as DNA, the CDR3 is TGTGCCAGTAGTATTAGACGGAGCTACGAGCAGTACTTC.

This clonotype was detected only a few times. The chain couples TRBV12-3 or TRBV12-4 to TRBJ2-7, with 8 bases aligning to TRBD2. The V gene end was trimmed by 2 bases and the J gene end by 2 bases; junction bases not matched to a gene: 8. The CDR3 extends over 16 amino acids. CDR3 DNA: TGTGCCAGCAGTTTACCCCGGGAGGGGTCAACCTACGAGCAGTACTTC. Protein product: CASSLPREGSTYEQYF.

The chain joins TRBV6-8 to TRBJ1-2; weak D call: TRBD1 (5 bases). Germline CDR1 and CDR2: MNHGY and SAAAGT. The CDR3 extends over 17 amino acids. Deletions cut 0 bases from V and 4 bases from J, with 18 bases between. The CDR3 spells CASSYSRSRVGSYGYTF. Here the CDR3 DNA reads TGTGCCAGCAGTTACTCTCGATCCAGGGTCGGTTCCTATGGCTACACCTTC.

The rearrangement uses TRBV20-1 and TRBJ2-7; 9 nucleotides line up with TRBD1. The germline gives CDR1 DFQATT, CDR2 SNEGSKA (reference sequence). The CDR3 loop spans 15 amino acids. The V and J ends lost 6 bases and 4 bases, in that order; junction bases with no gene match: 13. CDR3 bases: TGCAGTGCCCCCCTCGGACAGGGGAAAATTTACGAGCAGTACTTC. Amino acids: CSAPLGQGKIYEQYF.

The DNA of the CDR3 is TGTGCCAGCAGCTTAGTTGGGGCAGGCTCTGGAAACACCATATATTTT. This sequence encodes CASSLVGAGSGNTIYF. The chain employs TRBV7-2 and TRBJ1-3; TRBD1 might be the D (5 bases). Trimming removed 1 base from V and 0 bases from J, with 10 bases in between. The CDR3 spans 16 residues. Germline CDR1 is SGHTA and CDR2 is FQGNSA.

At least ten counts were recorded for this clonotype. The chain links TRBV7-2 to TRBJ2-3, with TRBD2 matching 9 bases. The junction had 8 bases not matched to a gene; V was cut back by 5 bases and J by 2 bases. This CDR3 spans 16 amino acids. In germline, CDR1 is SGHTA, CDR2 FQGNSA. The CDR3 here is CASSTRLADPTDTQYF. CDR3 sequence (DNA): TGTGCCAGCAGCACCCGACTAGCGGACCCCACAGATACGCAGTATTTT.

The rearrangement joins TRBV10-3 to TRBJ1-2; TRBD1 agrees at 8 bases. Germline CDR1 ENHRY, CDR2 SYGVKD. The CDR3 is made up of 14 amino acids. The trim removed 6 bases at V and 2 bases at J, leaving 5 bases unmatched. In DNA form, the CDR3 reads TGTGCCATCAGCCAGGACAGGGAGAACTATGGCTACACCTTC. This sequence encodes CAISQDRENYGYTF.

The sample holds many counts of this clonotype. The CDR3 sequence: CASSLQGWSSEEQFF. The DNA of the CDR3 is TGTGCCAGCAGCTTACAAGGGTGGTCTTCCGAGGAGCAGTTCTTC. The chain couples TRBV7-2 to TRBJ2-1; no definite D call. Germline V gene data show CDR1 as SGHTA and CDR2 as FQGNSA. The CDR3 is 15 residues long. V was cut by 2 bases and J by 10 bases, with 18 bases left in between.

The rearrangement uses TRBV28 and TRBJ1-2; the D is unclear. The V end was cut by 5 bases, the J end by 8 bases, with 12 bases between. The CDR3 has 12 residues. CDR1 MDHEN and CDR2 SYDVKM come from the germline V gene. This chain's CDR3 is CASSPMGLGYTF. CDR3 nucleotide sequence: TGTGCCAGCAGTCCCATGGGCCTGGGCTACACCTTC.

This clonotype was found many times. This chain uses TRBV7-2 with TRBJ1-2, with 7 bases that match TRBD1. The CDR3 extends over 15 amino acids. Germline V gene lookup returns CDR1 SGHTA and CDR2 FQGNSA. The J segment lost 7 bases and the V segment lost 0 bases, leaving 8 bases of the junction unmatched. The DNA for the CDR3 is TGTGCCAGCAGCTTAGCGGGCCAGGGGGTAGGTGGCTACACCTTC. It encodes CASSLAGQGVGGYTF. The variable domain in full, with the rest retrieved from reference TRBV7-2 and TRBJ1-2, is GAGVSQSPSNKVTEKGKDVELRCDPISGHTALYWYRQSLGQGLEFLIYFQGNSAPDKSGLPSDRFSAERTGGSVSTLTIQRTQQEDSAVYLCASSLAGQGVGGYTFGSGTRLTVV.

This clonotype was counted a few times. This chain connects TRBV7-9 to TRBJ2-5, with 7 bases matching TRBD1. The V gene's germline CDR1 is SEHNR and CDR2 FQNEAQ (reference sequence). The J segment lost 5 bases and the V segment lost 1 base, leaving 10 bases of the junction unmatched. This CDR3 has 16 residues. CDR3 nucleotide sequence: TGTGCCAGCAGCTTAGGGGGGACAGCCTCGCGGGAGACCCAGTACTTC. This gives the protein CASSLGGTASRETQYF.

The table lists this clonotype with a few counts. This rearrangement joins TRBV3-1 to TRBJ1-6, with D perhaps TRBD1 (6 bases). The V gene's germline CDR1 is LGHDT and CDR2 YNNKEL (reference sequence). Trimming removed 3 bases at V and 5 bases at J, with 11 bases between. This CDR3 contains 15 residues. CDR3 DNA: TGTGCCAGCAGCCAGCAGGGGACGAATAATTCACCCCTCCACTTT. Translating gives CASSQQGTNNSPLHF.